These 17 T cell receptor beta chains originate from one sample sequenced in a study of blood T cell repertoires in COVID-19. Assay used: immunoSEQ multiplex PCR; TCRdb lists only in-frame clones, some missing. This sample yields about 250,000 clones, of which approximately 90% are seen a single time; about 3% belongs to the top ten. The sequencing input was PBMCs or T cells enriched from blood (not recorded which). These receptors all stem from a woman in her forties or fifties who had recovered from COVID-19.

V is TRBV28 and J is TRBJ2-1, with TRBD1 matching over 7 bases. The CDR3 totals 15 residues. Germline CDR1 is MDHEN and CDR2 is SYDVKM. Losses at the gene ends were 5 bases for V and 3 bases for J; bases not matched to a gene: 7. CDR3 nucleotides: TGTGCCAGCAGTGTAACAGGGGACCTCTACAATGAGCAGTTCTTC. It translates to CASSVTGDLYNEQFF.

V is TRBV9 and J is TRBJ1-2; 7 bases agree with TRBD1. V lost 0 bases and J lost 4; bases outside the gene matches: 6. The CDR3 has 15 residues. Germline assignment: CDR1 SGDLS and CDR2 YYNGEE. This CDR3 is CASSVAAGGRYGYTF. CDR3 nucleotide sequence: TGTGCCAGCAGCGTAGCCGCAGGGGGACGCTATGGCTACACCTTC.

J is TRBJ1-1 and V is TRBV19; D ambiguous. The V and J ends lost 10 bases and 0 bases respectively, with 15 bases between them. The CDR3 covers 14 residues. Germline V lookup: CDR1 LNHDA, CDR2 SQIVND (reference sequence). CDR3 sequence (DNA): TGTGCCACCCGAGAGGGTATAGTGAACACTGAAGCTTTCTTT. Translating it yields CATREGIVNTEAFF.

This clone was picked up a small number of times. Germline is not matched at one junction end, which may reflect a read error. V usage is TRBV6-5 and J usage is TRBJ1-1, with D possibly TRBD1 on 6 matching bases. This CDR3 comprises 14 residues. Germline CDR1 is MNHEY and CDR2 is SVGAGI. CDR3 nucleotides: TGTGCCTGCAGTTTTAAGGGGGGGCAAACTGAAGCTTTCTTT. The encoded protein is CACSFKGGQTEAFF.

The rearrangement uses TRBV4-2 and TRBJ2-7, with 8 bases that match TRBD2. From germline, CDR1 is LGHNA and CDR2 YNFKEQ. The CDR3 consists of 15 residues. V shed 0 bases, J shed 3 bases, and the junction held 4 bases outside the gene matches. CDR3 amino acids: CASSQDSGSDYEQYF. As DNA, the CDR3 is TGTGCCAGCAGCCAAGACAGCGGGAGTGACTACGAGCAGTACTTC.

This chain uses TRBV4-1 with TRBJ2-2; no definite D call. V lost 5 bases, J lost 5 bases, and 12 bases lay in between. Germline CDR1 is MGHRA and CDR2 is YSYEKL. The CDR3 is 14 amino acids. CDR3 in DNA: TGCGCCAGCAGCGCCTACGAGGAGACCGGGGAGCTGTTTTTT. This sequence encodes CASSAYEETGELFF.

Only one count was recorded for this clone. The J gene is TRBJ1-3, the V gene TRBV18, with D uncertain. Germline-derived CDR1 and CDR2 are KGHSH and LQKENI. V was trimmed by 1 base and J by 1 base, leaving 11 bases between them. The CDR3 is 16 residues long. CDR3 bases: TGTGCCAGCTCACCACGCCCAGATATATCTGGAAACACCATATATTTT. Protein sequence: CASSPRPDISGNTIYF.

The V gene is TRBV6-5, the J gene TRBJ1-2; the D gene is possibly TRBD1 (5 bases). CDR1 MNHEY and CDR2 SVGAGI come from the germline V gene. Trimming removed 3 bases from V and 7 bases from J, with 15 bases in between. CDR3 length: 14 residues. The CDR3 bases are TGTGCCAGCAGTTATAGACGGCAGGGCTCTGGCTACACCTTC. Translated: CASSYRRQGSGYTF.

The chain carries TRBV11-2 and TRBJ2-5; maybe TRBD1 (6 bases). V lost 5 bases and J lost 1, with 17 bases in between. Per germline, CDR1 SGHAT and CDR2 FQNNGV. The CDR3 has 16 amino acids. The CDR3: CASSPWTLGGQETQYF. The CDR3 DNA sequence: TGTGCCAGCAGCCCCTGGACTCTAGGGGGCCAAGAGACCCAGTACTTC.

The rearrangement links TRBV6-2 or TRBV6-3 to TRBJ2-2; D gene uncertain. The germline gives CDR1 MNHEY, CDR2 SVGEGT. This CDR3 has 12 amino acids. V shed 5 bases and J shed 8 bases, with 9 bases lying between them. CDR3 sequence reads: CASSPPRGELFF. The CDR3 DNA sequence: TGTGCCAGCAGTCCCCCGCGGGGGGAGCTGTTTTTT.

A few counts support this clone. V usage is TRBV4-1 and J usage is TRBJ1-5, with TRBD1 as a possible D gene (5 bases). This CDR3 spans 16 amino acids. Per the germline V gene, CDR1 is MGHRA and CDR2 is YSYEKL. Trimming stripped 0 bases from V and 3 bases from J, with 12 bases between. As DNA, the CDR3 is TGCGCCAGCAGCCAAGAATCTGGGGCAATCAATCAGCCCCAGCATTTT. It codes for CASSQESGAINQPQHF.

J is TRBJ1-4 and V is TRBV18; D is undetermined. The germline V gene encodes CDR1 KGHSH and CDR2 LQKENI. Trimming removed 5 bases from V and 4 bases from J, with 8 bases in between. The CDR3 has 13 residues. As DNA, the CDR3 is TGTGCCAGCTCAACAGACCGTAATGAAAAACTGTTTTTT. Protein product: CASSTDRNEKLFF.

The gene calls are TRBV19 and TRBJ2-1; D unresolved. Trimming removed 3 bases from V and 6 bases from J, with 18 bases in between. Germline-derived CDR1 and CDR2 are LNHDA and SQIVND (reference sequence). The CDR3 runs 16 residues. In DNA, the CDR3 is TGTGCCAGTAGTATCTATCGGTCCCCCTCCGCCAATGAGCAGTTCTTC. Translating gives CASSIYRSPSANEQFF.

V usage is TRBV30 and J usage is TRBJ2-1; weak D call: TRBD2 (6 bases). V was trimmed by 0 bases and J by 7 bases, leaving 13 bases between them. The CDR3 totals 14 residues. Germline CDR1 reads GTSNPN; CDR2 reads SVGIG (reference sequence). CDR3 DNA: TGTGCCTGGAGTGTAGGTCTAGCGAGGAATGAGCAGTTCTTC. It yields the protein CAWSVGLARNEQFF.

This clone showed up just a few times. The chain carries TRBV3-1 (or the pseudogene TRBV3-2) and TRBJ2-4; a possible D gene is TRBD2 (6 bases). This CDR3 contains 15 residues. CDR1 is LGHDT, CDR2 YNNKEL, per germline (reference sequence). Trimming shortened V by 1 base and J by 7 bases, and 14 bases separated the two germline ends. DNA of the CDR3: TGTGCCAGCAGCCAAGGGGGGGAGGTTCGGAACATTCAGTACTTC. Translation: CASSQGGEVRNIQYF.

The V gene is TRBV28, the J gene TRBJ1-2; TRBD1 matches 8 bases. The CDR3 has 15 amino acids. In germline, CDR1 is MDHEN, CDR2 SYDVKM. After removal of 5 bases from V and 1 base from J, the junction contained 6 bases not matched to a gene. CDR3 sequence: CASSPDRGINYGYTF. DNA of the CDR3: TGTGCCAGCAGTCCCGACAGGGGTATTAACTATGGCTACACCTTC.

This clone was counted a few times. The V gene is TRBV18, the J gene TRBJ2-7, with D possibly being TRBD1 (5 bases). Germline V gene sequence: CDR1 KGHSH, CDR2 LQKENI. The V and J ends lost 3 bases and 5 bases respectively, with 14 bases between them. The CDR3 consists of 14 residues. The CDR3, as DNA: TGTGCCAGCTCACCCCGTCCAGGGCTTGACGAGCAGTACTTC. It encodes CASSPRPGLDEQYF. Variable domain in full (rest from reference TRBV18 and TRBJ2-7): NAGVMQNPRHLVRRRGQEARLRCSPMKGHSHVYWYRQLPEEGLKFMVYLQKENIIDESGMPKERFSAEFPKEGPSILRIQQVVRGDSAAYFCASSPRPGLDEQYFGPGTRLTVT.